This T cell receptor (beta chain) was found in a study of HIV-infected patients and healthy controls. This clonotype was detected many times. Trimming left V 2 bases short and J 4 bases short, with 6 bases between. This CDR3 spans 12 amino acids. Germline V gene data show CDR1 as MDHEN and CDR2 as SYDVKM. TCRdb reprocessed the 5' RACE reads with MiXCR, giving one entry per CDR3 protein. Of under 70,000 distinct CDR3 sequences in the sample, roughly 19% were seen once. Sequenced: CD4+ T cells from blood. The clonotype was recovered from a human donor in good health. The chain employs TRBV28 and TRBJ2-7; no reliable D call. Written as DNA, the CDR3 is TGTGCCAGCAGTTTACGAGGATACGAGCAGTACTTC. Translated, it gives CASSLRGYEQYF.